The T cell receptor beta chain described here comes from a study of blood T cell repertoires in COVID-19. About the study: Samples came from the United States, Italy and Spain, spanning acute and convalescent COVID-19. PBMCs, B-cell-depleted T cells, or T cells provided the cDNA or gDNA that made up the material.

Per the germline V gene, CDR1 is LGHNA and CDR2 is YSLEER. The V gene lost 1 base and the J gene lost 7 bases, with 14 bases spanning the gap. The CDR3 runs to 15 residues. Original processing methods: Amplification of reference gene primers was used by the study to estimate nucleated cell counts. Clones were read by immunoSEQ multiplex PCR, and TCRdb kept only the in-frame ones, dropping some. The DNA gave D and trimming, while V, J and clone size come from that table. This sample has tens of thousands of clones, with more than 70% found just once. V and J are TRBV4-3 and TRBJ2-1; D perhaps matches TRBD1 (5 bases). Sequencing was carried out using peripheral blood. This TCR derives from a man aged 45-65 years with acute or convalescent COVID-19. CDR3 in amino acids: CASSQGQGWANEQFF. DNA for the CDR3: TGCGCCAGCAGCCAAGGGCAGGGATGGGCGAATGAGCAGTTCTTC.